This T cell receptor (beta chain) was captured in a study of OX40 agonist ivuxolimab in advanced cancers. Notes on the study in general: Not determined was the antigen specificity of the expanded peripheral T cells. More expanded clones were found, on average, in CD8+ than in CD4+ T cells. Among patients with partial responses at 0.1-3.0 mg/kg, clonal expansion was among the lowest.

Profiled with immunoSEQ multiplex PCR; TCRdb holds only in-frame clones, not every one. Of 30,000 to 35,000 clones listed, about 92% are singletons. Blood sampling was done at baseline, cycle 4 day 1, and cycle 7 day 1. Notes on this clone: Its antigen remains unknown.

This specimen was CD4+ or CD8+ T cells sorted from blood, taken in a trial of the OX40 agonist ivuxolimab. This receptor was identified in an adult with an advanced solid tumor such as melanoma, head and neck, liver or kidney cancer.

CDR3 sequence reads: CASSYDRELNTIYF. DNA of the CDR3: TGCGCCAGCAGCTATGACAGGGAACTAAACACCATATATTTT. This chain links TRBV5-1 with TRBJ1-3; TRBD1 matches at 7 bases. J lost 6 bases, V lost 3 bases, and 6 bases had no gene match. CDR1 is SGHRS, CDR2 YFSETQ, per germline. The CDR3 length is 14 residues.